The sequence of this T cell receptor (beta chain) was determined in a study of T cells in Graves' hyperthyroidism and ophthalmopathy. Study-level results: A median roughly 6.6 months before onset, the model predicted ophthalmopathy. Using 13 V-J features, a model discriminated ophthalmopathy from stable hyperthyroidism.

Amplification of TCR beta CDR3 regions used RNA as the template. A set of HTBI primers served as the primers for a first-round RT-PCR of the TCR CDR3. TCRdb called the multiplex PCR reads again in MiXCR, with one record for every CDR3 protein. The profile shows about 480,000 distinct CDR3 sequences, around an eighth of them singletons. V lost 5 bases to trimming and J lost 5 bases; unmatched junction nucleotides: 15. Germline V gene sequence: CDR1 DFQATT, CDR2 SNEGSKA (reference sequence). The CDR3 extends over 16 amino acids. PBMCs stemmed from about 9.5 ml fresh peripheral blood. This clonotype was recorded many times. Antigen: not known.

Material for sequencing was blood. This clonotype was obtained from a woman aged 18 to 35 with Graves' hyperthyroidism. V and J are TRBV20-1 and TRBJ1-2; 9 bases are a match to TRBD1. CDR3 coding DNA: TGCAGTGCTTTCCCGGGACAGGGCACAATTGGGTATGGCTACACCTTC. Its protein is CSAFPGQGTIGYGYTF.